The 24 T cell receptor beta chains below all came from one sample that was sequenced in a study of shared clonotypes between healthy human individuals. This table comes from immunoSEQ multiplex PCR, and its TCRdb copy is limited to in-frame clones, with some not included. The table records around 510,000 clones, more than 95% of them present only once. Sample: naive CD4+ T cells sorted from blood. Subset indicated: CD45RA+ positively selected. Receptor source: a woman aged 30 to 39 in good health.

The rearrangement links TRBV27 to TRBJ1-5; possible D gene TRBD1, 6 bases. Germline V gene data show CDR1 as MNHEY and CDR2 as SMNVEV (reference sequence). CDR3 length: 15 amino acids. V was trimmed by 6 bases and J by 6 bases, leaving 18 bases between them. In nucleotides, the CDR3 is TGTGCCAGCAGCCCAATAAATCACAGGGTTCAGCCCCAGCATTTT. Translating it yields CASSPINHRVQPQHF.

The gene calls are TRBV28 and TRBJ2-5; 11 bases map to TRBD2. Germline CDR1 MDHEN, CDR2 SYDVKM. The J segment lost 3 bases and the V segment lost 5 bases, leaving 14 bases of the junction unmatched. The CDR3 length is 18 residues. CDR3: CASSPPGTSGTKEETQYF. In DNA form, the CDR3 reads TGTGCCAGCAGTCCTCCCGGGACTAGCGGAACAAAGGAAGAGACCCAGTACTTC.

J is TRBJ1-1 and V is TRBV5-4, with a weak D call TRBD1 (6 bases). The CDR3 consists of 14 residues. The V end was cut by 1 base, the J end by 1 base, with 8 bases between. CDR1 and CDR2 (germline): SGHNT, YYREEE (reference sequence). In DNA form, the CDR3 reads TGTGCCAGCAGCTTGACAGGGAAGAACACTGAAGCTTTCTTT. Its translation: CASSLTGKNTEAFF.

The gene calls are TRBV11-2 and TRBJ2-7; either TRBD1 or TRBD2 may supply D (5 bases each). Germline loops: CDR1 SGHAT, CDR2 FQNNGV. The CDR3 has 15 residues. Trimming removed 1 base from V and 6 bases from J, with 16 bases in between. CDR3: CASSLVLVGPLEQYF. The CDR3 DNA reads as TGTGCCAGCAGCTTAGTGCTAGTGGGACCACTCGAGCAGTACTTC.

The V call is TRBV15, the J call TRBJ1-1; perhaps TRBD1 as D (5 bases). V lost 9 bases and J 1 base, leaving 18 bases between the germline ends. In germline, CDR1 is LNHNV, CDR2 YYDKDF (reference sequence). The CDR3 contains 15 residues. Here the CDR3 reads CATKPRGQGNTEAFF. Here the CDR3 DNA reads TGTGCCACAAAACCGCGTGGGCAGGGGAACACTGAAGCTTTCTTT.

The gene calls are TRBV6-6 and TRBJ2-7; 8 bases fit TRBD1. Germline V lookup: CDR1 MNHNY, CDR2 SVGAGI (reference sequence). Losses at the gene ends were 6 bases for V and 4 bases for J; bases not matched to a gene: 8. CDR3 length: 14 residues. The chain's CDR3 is CASSFGQGPYEQYF. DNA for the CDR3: TGTGCCAGCAGCTTCGGACAGGGACCTTACGAGCAGTACTTC.

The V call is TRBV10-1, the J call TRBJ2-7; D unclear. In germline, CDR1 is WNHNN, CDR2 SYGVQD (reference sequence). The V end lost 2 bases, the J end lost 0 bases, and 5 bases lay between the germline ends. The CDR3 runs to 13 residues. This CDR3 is CASSEVGSYEQYF. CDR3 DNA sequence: TGCGCCAGCAGTGAGGTGGGCTCCTACGAGCAGTACTTC.

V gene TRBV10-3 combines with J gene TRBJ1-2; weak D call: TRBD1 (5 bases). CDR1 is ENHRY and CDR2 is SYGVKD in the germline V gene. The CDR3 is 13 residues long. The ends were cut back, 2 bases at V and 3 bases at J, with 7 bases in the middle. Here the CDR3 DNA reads TGTGCCATCAGTGAGGGACAAGACTATGGCTACACCTTC. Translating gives CAISEGQDYGYTF.

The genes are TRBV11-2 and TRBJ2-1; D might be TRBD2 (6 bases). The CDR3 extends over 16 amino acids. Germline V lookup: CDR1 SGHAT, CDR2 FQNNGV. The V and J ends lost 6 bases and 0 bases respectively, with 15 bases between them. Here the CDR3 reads CASRWSGLSSYNEQFF. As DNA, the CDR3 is TGTGCCAGCAGGTGGTCGGGACTGAGCTCCTACAATGAGCAGTTCTTC.

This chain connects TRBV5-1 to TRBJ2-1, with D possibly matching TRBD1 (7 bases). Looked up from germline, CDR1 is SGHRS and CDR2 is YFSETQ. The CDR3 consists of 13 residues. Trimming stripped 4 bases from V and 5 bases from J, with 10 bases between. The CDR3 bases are TGCGCCAGCAGCGGCGGGACAGACAATGAGCAGTTCTTC. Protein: CASSGGTDNEQFF.

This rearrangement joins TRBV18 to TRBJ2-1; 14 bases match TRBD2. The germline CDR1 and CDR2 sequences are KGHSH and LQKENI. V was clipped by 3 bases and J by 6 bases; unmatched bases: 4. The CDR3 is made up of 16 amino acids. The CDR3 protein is CASSPPGLAGANEQFF. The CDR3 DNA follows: TGTGCCAGCTCACCGCCGGGACTAGCGGGAGCCAATGAGCAGTTCTTC.

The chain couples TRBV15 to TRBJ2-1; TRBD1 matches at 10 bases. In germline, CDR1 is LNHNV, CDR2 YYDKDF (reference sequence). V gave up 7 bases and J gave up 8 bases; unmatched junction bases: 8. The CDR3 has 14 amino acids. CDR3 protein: CATTGTGVLYEQFF. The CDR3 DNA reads TGTGCCACCACCGGGACAGGGGTTCTCTATGAGCAGTTCTTC.

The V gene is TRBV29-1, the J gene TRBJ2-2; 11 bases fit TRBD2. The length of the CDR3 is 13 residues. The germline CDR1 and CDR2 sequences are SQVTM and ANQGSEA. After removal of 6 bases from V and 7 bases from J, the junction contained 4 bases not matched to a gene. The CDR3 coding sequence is TGCAGCGTCCACACTAGCGGGAGCGGGGAGCTGTTTTTT. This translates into CSVHTSGSGELFF.

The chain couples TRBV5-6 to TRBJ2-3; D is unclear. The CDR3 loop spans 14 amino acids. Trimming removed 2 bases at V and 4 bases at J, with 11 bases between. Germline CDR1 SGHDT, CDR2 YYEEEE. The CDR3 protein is CASSFFAGSDTQYF. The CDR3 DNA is TGTGCCAGCAGCTTTTTCGCAGGATCAGATACGCAGTATTTT. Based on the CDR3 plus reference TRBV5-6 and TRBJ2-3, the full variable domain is DAGVTQSPTHLIKTRGQQVTLRCSPKSGHDTVSWYQQALGQGPQFIFQYYEEEERQRGNFPDRFSGHQFPNYSSELNVNALLLGDSALYLCASSFFAGSDTQYFGPGTRLTVL.

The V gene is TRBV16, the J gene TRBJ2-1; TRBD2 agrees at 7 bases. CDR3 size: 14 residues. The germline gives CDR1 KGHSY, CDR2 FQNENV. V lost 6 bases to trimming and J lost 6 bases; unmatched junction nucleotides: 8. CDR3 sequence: CASSRLGGSNEQFF. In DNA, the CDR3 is TGTGCCAGCAGTCGCTTGGGGGGGTCCAATGAGCAGTTCTTC.

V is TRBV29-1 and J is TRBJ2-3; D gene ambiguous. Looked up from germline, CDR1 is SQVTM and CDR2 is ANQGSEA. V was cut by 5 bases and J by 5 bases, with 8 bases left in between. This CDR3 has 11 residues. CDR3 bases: TGCAGCGTTACAGCTGGAGATACGCAGTATTTT. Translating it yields CSVTAGDTQYF.

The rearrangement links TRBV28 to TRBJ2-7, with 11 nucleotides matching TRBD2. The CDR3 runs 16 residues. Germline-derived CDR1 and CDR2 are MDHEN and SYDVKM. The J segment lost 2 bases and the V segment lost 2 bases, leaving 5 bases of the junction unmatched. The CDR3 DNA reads TGTGCCAGCAGTTTACTAGCGGGAGGCCCGCCCTACGAGCAGTACTTC. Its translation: CASSLLAGGPPYEQYF.

In DNA, the CDR3 is TGCGCCAGCAGCGCGAGATATACGCAGTATTTT. This sequence encodes CASSARYTQYF. The chain is built from TRBV5-1 and TRBJ2-3; D not certain. This CDR3 is 11 amino acids long. The germline gives CDR1 SGHRS, CDR2 YFSETQ. Trimming shortened V by 4 bases and J by 7 bases, and 7 bases separated the two germline ends.

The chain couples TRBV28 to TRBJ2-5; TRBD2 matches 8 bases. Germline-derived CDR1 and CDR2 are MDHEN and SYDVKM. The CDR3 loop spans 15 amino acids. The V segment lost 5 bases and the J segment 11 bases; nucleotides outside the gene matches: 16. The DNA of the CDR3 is TGTGCCAGCAGTACCCTCGAGAGCGGGAGAAATGAGCAGTACTTC. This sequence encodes CASSTLESGRNEQYF.

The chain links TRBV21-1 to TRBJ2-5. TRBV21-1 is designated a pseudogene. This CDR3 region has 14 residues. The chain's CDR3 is CASSKRDQGQTQYF. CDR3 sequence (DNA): TGTGCCAGCAGCAAACGGGACCAGGGCCAGACCCAGTACTTC.

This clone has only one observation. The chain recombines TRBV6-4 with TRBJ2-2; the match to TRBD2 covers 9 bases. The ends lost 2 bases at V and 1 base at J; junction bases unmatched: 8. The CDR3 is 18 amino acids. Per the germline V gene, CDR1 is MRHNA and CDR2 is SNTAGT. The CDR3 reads CASSDTTSGLQNTGELFF. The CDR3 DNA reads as TGTGCCAGCAGTGACACTACTAGCGGGTTGCAGAACACCGGGGAGCTGTTTTTT.

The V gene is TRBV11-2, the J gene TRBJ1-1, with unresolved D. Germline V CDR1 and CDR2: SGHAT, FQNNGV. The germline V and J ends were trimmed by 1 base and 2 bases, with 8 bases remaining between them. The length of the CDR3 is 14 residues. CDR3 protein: CASSLGAVNTEAFF. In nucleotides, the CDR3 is TGTGCCAGCAGCTTAGGGGCGGTTAACACTGAAGCTTTCTTT.

CDR3 amino acids: CSVEGIAGANTEAFF. The DNA of the CDR3 is TGCAGCGTTGAAGGTATCGCAGGAGCGAACACTGAAGCTTTCTTT. This sequence joins TRBV29-1 and TRBJ1-1; D not resolved. The ends were cut back, 1 base at V and 1 base at J, with 13 bases in the middle. The CDR3 contains 15 residues. The germline CDR1 and CDR2 sequences are SQVTM and ANQGSEA.

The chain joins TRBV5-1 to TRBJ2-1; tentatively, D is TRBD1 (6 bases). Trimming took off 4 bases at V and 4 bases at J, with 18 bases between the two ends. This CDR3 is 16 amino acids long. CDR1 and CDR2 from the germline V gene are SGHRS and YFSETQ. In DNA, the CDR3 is TGCGCCAGCAGCCCGGATGGGGGCGTACGATACAATGAGCAGTTCTTC. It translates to CASSPDGGVRYNEQFF.